These 16 T cell receptor beta chains share one sample of origin, sequenced in a study of STAT5B mutations in CD4+ large granular lymphocyte leukemia. Assay: immunoSEQ multiplex PCR; the TCRdb copy retains only in-frame clones and omits some. The repertoire includes fewer than 35,000 clones, around 89% of them detected once, and roughly 0.98% sits in the top ten. The sample was CD4+ T cells from blood buffy coats. These receptors were collected from a human donor in good health.

Concerning this clone itself: Other DNA sequences in the sample encode the same CDR3. The chain combines TRBV7-8 with TRBJ2-3; the match to TRBD1 covers 10 bases. J gave up 0 bases and V 3 bases, and 6 bases lay outside the gene matches. Germline lookup yields CDR1 SGHVS and CDR2 FQNEAQ. CDR3 length: 17 residues. CDR3 sequence reads: CASSLLGQGISTDTQYF. CDR3 DNA: TGTGCCAGCAGCTTGCTGGGACAGGGGATTAGCACAGATACGCAGTATTTT.

About this clone itself: A junction boundary mismatches the germline segment, possibly from a read error. The chain has TRBV7-9 and TRBJ2-1; 11 bases map to TRBD2. Germline loops: CDR1 SEHNR, CDR2 FQNEAQ (reference sequence). The CDR3 contains 14 residues. The CDR3 is CASSLAGGGNEQFF. Written as DNA, the CDR3 is TGTGCCAGCAGCCTAGCGGGGGGCGGGAATGAGCAGTTCTTC. The variable domain in full, with the rest retrieved from reference TRBV7-9 and TRBJ2-1, is DTGVSQNPRHKITKRGQNVTFRCDPISEHNRLYWYRQTLGQGPEFLTYFQNEAQLEKSRLLSDRFSAERPKGSFSTLEIQRTEQGDSAMYLCASSLAGGGNEQFFGPGTRLTVL.

The rearrangement uses TRBV27 and TRBJ2-4, with 9 bases identical to TRBD2. This CDR3 is built from 15 residues. V was clipped by 6 bases and J by 0 bases; unmatched bases: 3. CDR1 is MNHEY, CDR2 SMNVEV, per germline (reference sequence). This chain's CDR3 is CASSLAGLAKNIQYF. CDR3 bases: TGTGCCAGCAGCCTAGCGGGGTTAGCCAAAAACATTCAGTACTTC.

The chain is built from TRBV28 and TRBJ1-5; D is unresolved. V lost 6 bases and J lost 3, with 9 bases in between. Germline CDR1 MDHEN, CDR2 SYDVKM. This CDR3 comprises 13 residues. The CDR3 coding sequence is TGTGCCAGCAGGGCCTTGATCAATCAGCCCCAGCATTTT. Translation: CASRALINQPQHF.

The chain joins TRBV10-1 to TRBJ1-1; weak D call: TRBD1 (5 bases). The CDR3 sequence is 14 residues long. Germline CDR1 is WNHNN and CDR2 is SYGVQD (reference sequence). V lost 3 bases to trimming and J lost 2 bases, with 10 bases between them. The CDR3 nucleotides are TGCGCCAGCAGTGAACAGGCAGGAAACACTGAAGCTTTCTTT. Amino acids: CASSEQAGNTEAFF.

The CDR3 DNA reads as TGTGCCAGCAGTGTGGTGGGCTACACCTTC. Its protein is CASSVVGYTF. The chain uses TRBV6-5 and TRBJ1-2; D remains unclear. The CDR3 is made up of 10 amino acids. Trimming took off 5 bases at V and 8 bases at J, with 6 bases between the two ends. The germline gives CDR1 MNHEY, CDR2 SVGAGI.

This chain connects TRBV7-8 to TRBJ1-1, with 7 bases identical to TRBD1. Unmatched junction bases numbered 13, after V lost 4 bases and J lost 8 bases. CDR3 length equals 15 residues. Germline V gene sequence: CDR1 SGHVS, CDR2 FQNEAQ. CDR3 sequence: CASSSPRQGVSEAFF. CDR3 DNA: TGTGCCAGCAGCTCCCCTAGGCAGGGGGTTTCGGAAGCTTTCTTT.

V is TRBV11-2 and J is TRBJ2-7; 9 bases match TRBD2. The ends lost 5 bases at V and 3 bases at J; junction bases unmatched: 14. This CDR3 is 17 amino acids long. Germline CDR1 and CDR2: SGHAT and FQNNGV. The CDR3 DNA is TGTGCCAGCAGCCTCATCCAAGCGGGGGGAGGGTTCTACGAGCAGTACTTC. Amino acid sequence: CASSLIQAGGGFYEQYF.

This clone has more than one count but fewer than ten. The chain links TRBV30 to TRBJ1-1; TRBD1 matches at 7 bases. This CDR3 contains 12 residues. After removal of 3 bases from V and 5 bases from J, the junction contained 3 bases not matched to a gene. CDR1 and CDR2 from the germline V gene are GTSNPN and SVGIG (reference sequence). In nucleotides, the CDR3 is TGTGCCTGGAGCCAGACAGGGACTGAAGCTTTCTTT. Amino acids: CAWSQTGTEAFF.

The genes are TRBV18 and TRBJ2-7, with 9 positions matching TRBD1. The CDR3 length is 16 residues. Germline V CDR1 and CDR2: KGHSH, LQKENI. V lost 0 bases, J lost 2 bases, and 5 bases stayed unmatched. The CDR3, as DNA: TGTGCCAGCTCACCACCTGGGGACAGGGCTCCCTACGAGCAGTACTTC. Translation gives CASSPPGDRAPYEQYF.

This chain joins TRBV20-1 and TRBJ1-2; the D is unclear. Germline V gene data show CDR1 as DFQATT and CDR2 as SNEGSKA (reference sequence). Trimming left V 3 bases short and J 6 bases short, with 2 bases between. The CDR3 runs 9 residues. The CDR3: CSASHGYTF. In DNA form, the CDR3 reads TGCAGTGCTAGCCATGGCTACACCTTC.

CDR3 sequence (DNA): TGTGCCAGCAGCTTAGTACCGGGGGGTGGAAACAATGAGCAGTTCTTC. It yields the protein CASSLVPGGGNNEQFF. The chain joins TRBV7-2 to TRBJ2-1; 7 bases align to TRBD2. CDR3 length: 16 residues. Germline V CDR1 and CDR2: SGHTA, FQGNSA. V dropped 1 base and J dropped 5; count of bases not matched to a gene: 8.

The CDR3 coding sequence is TGTGCCAGCAGCACGCAACGGCTCGCGGGCAATGAGCAGTTCTTC. Its protein product is CASSTQRLAGNEQFF. The chain is built from TRBV7-9 and TRBJ2-1; TRBD2 might be the D (5 bases). Germline values: CDR1 SEHNR, CDR2 FQNEAQ (reference sequence). V was pared by 5 bases and J by 6 bases, with 17 bases between. This CDR3 comprises 15 residues.

The chain uses TRBV14 and TRBJ2-3, with 10 bases that match TRBD2. Looked up from germline, CDR1 is SGHDN and CDR2 is FVKESK. This CDR3 has 14 residues. The junction had 8 bases not matched to a gene; V was cut back by 8 bases and J by 6 bases. CDR3 bases: TGTGCCAGCGGGAGAGCGGGGGGGCCGGATACGCAGTATTTT. Protein: CASGRAGGPDTQYF.

V usage is TRBV5-1 and J usage is TRBJ1-3; no firm D call. Trimming removed 0 bases at V and 1 base at J, with 5 bases between. Germline loops: CDR1 SGHRS, CDR2 YFSETQ. There are 14 residues in the CDR3. The CDR3, as DNA: TGCGCCAGCAGCTTGGATAGTTCTGGAAACACCATATATTTT. The encoded protein is CASSLDSSGNTIYF.

The sample holds a few counts of this clone. The chain couples TRBV11-3 to TRBJ1-1; D is undetermined. Germline CDR1 is SGHNT and CDR2 is YENEEA. The CDR3 covers 12 residues. With 11 bases removed from V and 3 bases from J, the gap between germline ends came to 13 bases. The CDR3 region has the DNA TGTGCCGTATCGACGAGGGACACTGAAGCTTTCTTT. Its protein product is CAVSTRDTEAFF.